One sample yielded the 32 T cell receptor beta chains listed below, sequenced in a study of PD-L1 blockade in urothelial cancer. Assay: immunoSEQ multiplex PCR; the TCRdb copy retains only in-frame clones and omits some. Of tens of thousands of clones in the sample, approximately 83% were seen once. Described time point: pretreatment peripheral blood. The sample was PBMCs, taken around atezolizumab (anti-PD-L1) treatment. The receptors were sampled from a man in his sixties with urothelial cancer.

The chain joins TRBV27 to TRBJ2-5; 10 nucleotides match TRBD1. The V gene's germline CDR1 is MNHEY and CDR2 SMNVEV (reference sequence). This CDR3 comprises 14 residues. The V and J ends lost 5 bases and 5 bases, in that order; junction bases with no gene match: 5. The CDR3 nucleotides read TGTGCCAGCAGTCGGACAGGGGGTACGGAGACCCAGTACTTC. Its protein product is CASSRTGGTETQYF.

J is TRBJ1-6 and V is TRBV18, with D maybe TRBD1 (6 bases). CDR1 is KGHSH and CDR2 is LQKENI in the germline V gene. The CDR3 is made up of 14 amino acids. The V end was cut by 2 bases, the J end by 6 bases, with 8 bases between. CDR3 in amino acids: CASSPAGANSPLHF. Here the CDR3 DNA reads TGTGCCAGCTCACCAGCAGGGGCTAATTCACCCCTCCACTTT.

V usage is TRBV9 and J usage is TRBJ2-5; D not resolved. The V gene lost 5 bases and the J gene lost 5 bases, with 16 bases spanning the gap. The CDR3 length is 14 residues. Germline CDR1 and CDR2: SGDLS and YYNGEE. CDR3 DNA sequence: TGTGCCAGCAGTGTTACATTTGCCTGGGAGACCCAGTACTTC. Translated, it gives CASSVTFAWETQYF.

The gene calls are TRBV4-1 and TRBJ2-5; 12 bases fit TRBD1. The CDR3 has 17 amino acids. CDR1 and CDR2 (germline): MGHRA, YSYEKL. The trim removed 3 bases at V and 5 bases at J, leaving 10 bases unmatched. CDR3 coding DNA: TGCGCCAGCAGCCACCGGGACAGGGGGCGCGGTCTTGAGACCCAGTACTTC. Protein sequence: CASSHRDRGRGLETQYF.

This clone was seen once. The rearrangement uses TRBV7-2 and TRBJ2-5; D call uncertain. Germline CDR1 reads SGHTA; CDR2 reads FQGNSA. The CDR3 has 12 residues. With 7 bases removed from V and 5 bases from J, the gap between germline ends came to 11 bases. The CDR3 region is CASTATRETQYF. The CDR3 DNA sequence: TGTGCCAGCACAGCTACGCGGGAGACCCAGTACTTC.

This chain connects TRBV9 to TRBJ2-3; 9 bases map to TRBD2. Germline lookup yields CDR1 SGDLS and CDR2 YYNGEE. This CDR3 is 16 amino acids long. V shed 0 bases, J shed 2 bases, and the junction held 4 bases outside the gene matches. CDR3 loop: CASSVGLAGITDTQYF. For the CDR3, the DNA is TGTGCCAGCAGCGTAGGCCTAGCGGGGATCACAGATACGCAGTATTTT. Based on the CDR3 plus reference TRBV9 and TRBJ2-3, the full variable domain is DSGVTQTPKHLITATGQRVTLRCSPRSGDLSVYWYQQSLDQGLQFLIQYYNGEERAKGNILERFSAQQFPDLHSELNLSSLELGDSALYFCASSVGLAGITDTQYFGPGTRLTVL.

This chain links TRBV6-5 with TRBJ2-1; TRBD1 might be the D (6 bases). The CDR3 has 15 amino acids. The V gene's germline CDR1 is MNHEY and CDR2 SVGAGI. V dropped 4 bases and J dropped 0 bases, with 10 bases sitting between them. CDR3 nucleotides: TGTGCCAGCAGTTCCCGGGACATCTCCTACAATGAGCAGTTCTTC. This codes for CASSSRDISYNEQFF.

The rearrangement links TRBV30 to TRBJ2-3; 9 nucleotides match TRBD2. The V segment lost 4 bases and the J segment 3 bases; nucleotides outside the gene matches: 8. CDR1 is GTSNPN and CDR2 is SVGIG in the germline V gene (reference sequence). This CDR3 region has 15 residues. The CDR3 DNA reads TGTGCCTGGACAAGGCTAGCGGGACTAACAGATACGCAGTATTTT. Protein product: CAWTRLAGLTDTQYF.

The V call is TRBV18, the J call TRBJ1-1; 7 bases map to TRBD1. CDR3 size: 12 residues. The V gene end was trimmed by 3 bases and the J gene end by 8 bases; junction bases not matched to a gene: 3. Per the germline V gene, CDR1 is KGHSH and CDR2 is LQKENI. The CDR3 coding sequence is TGTGCCAGCTCACCGGGACAGACAGAAGCTTTCTTT. Translating it yields CASSPGQTEAFF. Together with reference TRBV18 and TRBJ1-1, the CDR3 gives the full variable domain: NAGVMQNPRHLVRRRGQEARLRCSPMKGHSHVYWYRQLPEEGLKFMVYLQKENIIDESGMPKERFSAEFPKEGPSILRIQQVVRGDSAAYFCASSPGQTEAFFGQGTRLTVV.

The V gene is TRBV30, the J gene TRBJ2-5; D gene ambiguous. Trimming pared 2 bases from V and 5 bases from J, leaving 15 bases between. The CDR3 runs 14 residues. CDR1 is GTSNPN and CDR2 is SVGIG in the germline V gene (reference sequence). In nucleotides, the CDR3 is TGTGCCTGGAGTTATGCGGCGATGTACGAGACCCAGTACTTC. It yields the protein CAWSYAAMYETQYF.

The gene calls are TRBV5-1 and TRBJ2-7, with TRBD1 as a possible D gene (5 bases). The CDR3 has 14 residues. Germline values: CDR1 SGHRS, CDR2 YFSETQ. The V end was cut by 0 bases, the J end by 2 bases, with 9 bases between. The CDR3 is CASSLDRPTYEQYF. For the CDR3, the DNA is TGCGCCAGCAGCTTGGACAGGCCGACCTACGAGCAGTACTTC.

This chain connects TRBV6-5 to TRBJ2-7; TRBD2 aligns across 7 bases. V dropped 6 bases and J dropped 2; count of bases not matched to a gene: 10. Germline assignment: CDR1 MNHEY and CDR2 SVGAGI. CDR3 length: 15 residues. This CDR3 reads CASSRGTTKTYEQYF. The CDR3 DNA is TGTGCCAGCAGCAGAGGGACTACAAAAACCTACGAGCAGTACTTC.

The chain combines TRBV5-1 with TRBJ2-1; D gene ambiguous. CDR3 length equals 13 residues. V gave up 4 bases and J gave up 5 bases, with 10 bases separating them. Germline values: CDR1 SGHRS, CDR2 YFSETQ. The CDR3 DNA reads as TGCGCCAGCAGCCCTGGTAGAAACAATGAGCAGTTCTTC. Its translation: CASSPGRNNEQFF.

The rearrangement uses TRBV10-3 and TRBJ2-7, with TRBD1 identical over 8 bases. The V gene's germline CDR1 is ENHRY and CDR2 SYGVKD. The ends lost 5 bases at V and 1 base at J; junction bases unmatched: 10. This CDR3 is built from 16 residues. CDR3 DNA sequence: TGTGCCATCAGTCCAACCTCCGGGACAGGTTCCTACGAGCAGTACTTC. Its protein product is CAISPTSGTGSYEQYF.

This chain links TRBV5-8 with TRBJ2-2; possible D gene TRBD1, 5 bases. Trimming cost V 0 bases and J 6 bases, with 12 bases left between them. Germline loops: CDR1 SGHTS, CDR2 YDEGEE. The CDR3 length is 15 residues. CDR3 sequence reads: CASSLGQGFAGELFF. CDR3 DNA: TGTGCCAGCAGCTTGGGGCAGGGCTTCGCCGGGGAGCTGTTTTTT.

The chain is built from TRBV11-2 and TRBJ1-1; tentatively, D is TRBD1 (6 bases). The length of the CDR3 is 15 residues. Looked up from germline, CDR1 is SGHAT and CDR2 is FQNNGV. V was clipped by 0 bases and J by 7 bases, with 15 bases between them. The CDR3 loop is CASSLEVRGTGEAFF. Written as DNA, the CDR3 is TGTGCCAGCAGCTTAGAGGTTAGGGGGACGGGTGAAGCTTTCTTT. The entire variable domain, with the rest obtained from reference TRBV11-2 and TRBJ1-1, is as follows: EAGVAQSPRYKIIEKRQSVAFWCNPISGHATLYWYQQILGQGPKLLIQFQNNGVVDDSQLPKDRFSAERLKGVDSTLKIQPAKLEDSAVYLCASSLEVRGTGEAFFGQGTRLTVV.

The chain joins TRBV13 to TRBJ2-1; the match to TRBD2 covers 8 bases. In germline, CDR1 is PRHDT, CDR2 FYEKMQ (reference sequence). Losses at the gene ends were 6 bases for V and 0 bases for J; bases not matched to a gene: 4. The CDR3 is 15 residues long. CDR3 coding DNA: TGTGCCAGCAGGCCTAGCGGGCGCTCCTACAATGAGCAGTTCTTC. It codes for CASRPSGRSYNEQFF.

The chain couples TRBV10-2 to TRBJ2-1; tentatively, D is TRBD2 (6 bases). In germline, CDR1 is WSHSY, CDR2 SAAADI. The CDR3 consists of 14 residues. Trimming took 10 bases from V and 0 from J, leaving 13 bases between them. The CDR3 protein is CAIRAGNSYNEQFF. The CDR3 nucleotides read TGCGCCATCCGAGCGGGCAACTCCTACAATGAGCAGTTCTTC.

This clone was counted a single time. V and J are TRBV2 and TRBJ1-1, with D uncertain. The germline gives CDR1 SNHLY, CDR2 FYNNEI. The CDR3 extends over 12 amino acids. The V end lost 6 bases, the J end lost 11 bases, and 16 bases lay between the germline ends. CDR3 amino acids: CASSATQTEAFF. Written as DNA, the CDR3 is TGTGCCAGCAGCGCGACCCAGACGGAGGCTTTCTTT.

The CDR3 DNA reads as TGTGCCAGCAGCGTACGGGGGTTGAACACTGAAGCTTTCTTT. This encodes CASSVRGLNTEAFF. The genes are TRBV11-2 and TRBJ1-1; a possible D gene is TRBD1 (5 bases). Germline lookup yields CDR1 SGHAT and CDR2 FQNNGV. V gave up 5 bases and J gave up 0 bases, with 10 bases separating them. This CDR3 comprises 14 residues.

This chain links TRBV19 with TRBJ1-6; D remains ambiguous. V gave up 7 bases and J gave up 7 bases, with 8 bases separating them. The CDR3 covers 12 residues. Germline V lookup: CDR1 LNHDA, CDR2 SQIVND (reference sequence). CDR3 coding DNA: TGTGCCAGTAAAACAGCCAATTCACCCCTCCACTTT. Residues: CASKTANSPLHF.

V and J are TRBV6-5 and TRBJ2-5; 8 bases align to TRBD2. Germline loops: CDR1 MNHEY, CDR2 SVGAGI. The CDR3 runs to 14 residues. Germline trimming cut 8 bases from V and 5 bases from J; bases unmatched to any gene: 10. In DNA, the CDR3 is TGTGCCAGCCAACCAGCGGGGGATGTTGAGACCCAGTACTTC. Encoded protein: CASQPAGDVETQYF.

The chain recombines TRBV6-1 with TRBJ1-4; a weak D match, TRBD1 (6 bases). Per the germline V gene, CDR1 is MNHNS and CDR2 is SASEGT. V dropped 6 bases and J dropped 7 bases, with 12 bases sitting between them. There are 13 residues in the CDR3. The CDR3 bases are TGTGCCAGCAGCGTGGGGGCGGGTGAAAAACTGTTTTTT. Translating gives CASSVGAGEKLFF.

The chain is built from TRBV5-1 and TRBJ2-4; D might be TRBD1 (6 bases). Germline V gives CDR1 SGHRS, CDR2 YFSETQ. This CDR3 is built from 14 residues. With 2 bases removed from V and 3 bases from J, the gap between germline ends came to 9 bases. The CDR3: CASSLGGVKNIQYF. The CDR3 DNA sequence: TGCGCCAGCAGCTTAGGGGGAGTCAAAAACATTCAGTACTTC.

The V and J genes are TRBV7-2 and TRBJ1-1; perhaps TRBD1 as D (6 bases). CDR1 and CDR2 from the germline V gene are SGHTA and FQGNSA. The CDR3 is made up of 12 amino acids. Trimming left V 3 bases short and J 8 bases short, with 10 bases between. CDR3 nucleotide sequence: TGTGCCAGCAGCTTTACTCAGGGGGAAGCTTTCTTT. It yields the protein CASSFTQGEAFF. Complete variable domain (other parts from reference TRBV7-2 and TRBJ1-1): GAGVSQSPSNKVTEKGKDVELRCDPISGHTALYWYRQSLGQGLEFLIYFQGNSAPDKSGLPSDRFSAERTGGSVSTLTIQRTQQEDSAVYLCASSFTQGEAFFGQGTRLTVV.

The chain has TRBV28 and TRBJ2-7; D is uncertain. Trimming took off 8 bases at V and 2 bases at J, with 7 bases between the two ends. Germline-derived CDR1 and CDR2 are MDHEN and SYDVKM. The CDR3 spans 11 residues. For the CDR3, the DNA is TGTGCCAGCGGGCCAGCCTACGAGCAGTACTTC. Translated: CASGPAYEQYF. Filled out from reference TRBV28 and TRBJ2-7, the complete variable domain reads DVKVTQSSRYLVKRTGEKVFLECVQDMDHENMFWYRQDPGLGLRLIYFSYDVKMKEKGDIPEGYSVSREKKERFSLILESASTNQTSMYLCASGPAYEQYFGPGTRLTVT.

V usage is TRBV11-2 and J usage is TRBJ1-2, with TRBD1 identical over 8 bases. The germline V gene encodes CDR1 SGHAT and CDR2 FQNNGV. V was clipped by 3 bases and J by 7 bases; unmatched bases: 13. There are 16 residues in the CDR3. The CDR3 sequence is CASSFRPRDRSFGYTF. The CDR3 nucleotides read TGTGCCAGCAGCTTTCGTCCGCGGGACAGGTCATTTGGCTACACCTTC.

This chain links TRBV10-3 with TRBJ1-2; D is unresolved. From germline, CDR1 is ENHRY and CDR2 SYGVKD. This CDR3 comprises 11 residues. The germline V and J ends were trimmed by 3 bases and 6 bases, with 5 bases remaining between them. The CDR3 loop reads CAISDQNGYTF. CDR3 in DNA: TGTGCCATCAGTGACCAGAATGGCTACACCTTC.

This clone showed up just a few times. The chain is built from TRBV6-1 and TRBJ2-7, with D uncertain. This CDR3 spans 12 amino acids. V was pared by 2 bases and J by 2 bases, with 4 bases between. CDR1 MNHNS and CDR2 SASEGT come from the germline V gene. CDR3 in DNA: TGTGCCAGCAGTGAACAGGCCTACGAGCAGTACTTC. Protein sequence: CASSEQAYEQYF.

The chain has TRBV7-2 and TRBJ1-3; 11 bases are a match to TRBD1. The germline V gene has CDR1 SGHTA and CDR2 FQGNSA. The CDR3 totals 19 residues. V dropped 2 bases and J dropped 3; count of bases not matched to a gene: 12. DNA of the CDR3: TGTGCCAGCAGCTTACACCAGGCGGACAGGGGGCTCTTTGGAAACACCATATATTTT. Encoded protein: CASSLHQADRGLFGNTIYF. Full variable domain (rest looked up from reference TRBV7-2 and TRBJ1-3): GAGVSQSPSNKVTEKGKDVELRCDPISGHTALYWYRQSLGQGLEFLIYFQGNSAPDKSGLPSDRFSAERTGGSVSTLTIQRTQQEDSAVYLCASSLHQADRGLFGNTIYFGEGSWLTVV.

The CDR3 region is CAWSKGGSWAGANVLTF. The CDR3 nucleotides read TGTGCCTGGAGTAAAGGGGGATCTTGGGCTGGGGCCAACGTCCTGACTTTC. The chain uses TRBV30 and TRBJ2-6; a weak D match, TRBD1 (6 bases). This CDR3 is built from 17 residues. Germline V lookup: CDR1 GTSNPN, CDR2 SVGIG (reference sequence). V lost 2 bases to trimming and J lost 2 bases, with 16 bases between them.

This clone turned up a few times. V and J are TRBV29-1 and TRBJ2-3; TRBD2 might be the D (7 bases). CDR3 length: 11 residues. Germline assignment: CDR1 SQVTM and CDR2 ANQGSEA. The ends were cut back, 8 bases at V and 7 bases at J, with 13 bases in the middle. CDR3 protein: CSIRGGNTQYF. The CDR3 bases are TGCAGCATTAGGGGGGGGAATACGCAGTATTTT.